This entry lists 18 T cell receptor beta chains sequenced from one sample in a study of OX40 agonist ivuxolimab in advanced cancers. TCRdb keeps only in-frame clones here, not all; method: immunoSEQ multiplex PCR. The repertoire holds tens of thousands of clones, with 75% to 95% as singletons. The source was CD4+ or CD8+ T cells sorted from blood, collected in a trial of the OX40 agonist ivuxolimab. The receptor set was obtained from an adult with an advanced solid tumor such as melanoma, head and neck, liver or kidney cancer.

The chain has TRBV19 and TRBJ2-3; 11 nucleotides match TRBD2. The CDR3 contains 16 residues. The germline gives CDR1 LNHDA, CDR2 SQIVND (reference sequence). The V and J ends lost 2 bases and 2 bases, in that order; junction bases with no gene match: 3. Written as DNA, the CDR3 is TGTGCCAGTAGTATACCGACTAGCGGGAACACAGATACGCAGTATTTT. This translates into CASSIPTSGNTDTQYF.

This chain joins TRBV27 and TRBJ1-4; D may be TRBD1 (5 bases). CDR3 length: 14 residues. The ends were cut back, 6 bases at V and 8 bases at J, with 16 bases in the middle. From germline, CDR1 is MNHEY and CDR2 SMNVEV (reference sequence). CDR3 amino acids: CASRSWGGGEKLFF. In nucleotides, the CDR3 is TGTGCCAGCAGGTCCTGGGGGGGTGGGGAAAAACTGTTTTTT.

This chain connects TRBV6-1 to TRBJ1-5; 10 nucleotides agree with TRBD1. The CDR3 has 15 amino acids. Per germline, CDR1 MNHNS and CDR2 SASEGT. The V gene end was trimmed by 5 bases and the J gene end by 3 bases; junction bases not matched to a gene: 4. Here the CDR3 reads CASSWTGGYNQPQHF. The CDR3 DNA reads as TGTGCCAGCAGTTGGACAGGGGGTTACAATCAGCCCCAGCATTTT.

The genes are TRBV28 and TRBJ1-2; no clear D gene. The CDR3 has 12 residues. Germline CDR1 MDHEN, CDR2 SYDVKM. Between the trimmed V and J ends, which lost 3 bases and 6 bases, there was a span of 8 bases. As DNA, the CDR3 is TGTGCCAGCAGTTTTTTGAGGGATGGCTACACCTTC. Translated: CASSFLRDGYTF.

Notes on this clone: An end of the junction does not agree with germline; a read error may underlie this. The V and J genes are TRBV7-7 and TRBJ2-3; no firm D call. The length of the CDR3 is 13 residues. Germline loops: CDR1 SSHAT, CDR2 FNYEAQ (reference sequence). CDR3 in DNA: TGTGCTAGCAGCCCCACCAGCACAGATACGCAGTATTTT. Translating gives CASSPTSTDTQYF.

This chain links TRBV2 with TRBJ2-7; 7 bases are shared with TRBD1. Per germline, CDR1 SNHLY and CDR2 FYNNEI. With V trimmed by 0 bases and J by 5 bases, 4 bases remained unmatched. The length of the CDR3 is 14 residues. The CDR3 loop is CASSEAQGVDEQYF. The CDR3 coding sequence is TGTGCCAGCAGTGAAGCCCAGGGGGTTGACGAGCAGTACTTC.

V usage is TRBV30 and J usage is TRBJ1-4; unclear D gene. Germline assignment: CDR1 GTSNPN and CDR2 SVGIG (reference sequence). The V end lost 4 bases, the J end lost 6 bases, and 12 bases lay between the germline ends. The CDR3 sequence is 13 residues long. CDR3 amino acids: CAWNLGRYEKLFF. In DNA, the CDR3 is TGTGCCTGGAATTTAGGCCGATATGAAAAACTGTTTTTT. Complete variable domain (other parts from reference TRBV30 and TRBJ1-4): SQTIHQWPATLVQPVGSPLSLECTVEGTSNPNLYWYRQAAGRGLQLLFYSVGIGQISSEVPQNLSASRPQDRQFILSSKKLLLSDSGFYLCAWNLGRYEKLFFGSGTQLSVL.

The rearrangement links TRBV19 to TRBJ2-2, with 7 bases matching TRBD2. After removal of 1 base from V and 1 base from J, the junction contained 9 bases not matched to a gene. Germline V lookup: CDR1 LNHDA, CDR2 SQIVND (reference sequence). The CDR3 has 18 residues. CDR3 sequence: CASSIGRLAEVNTGELFF. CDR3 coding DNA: TGTGCCAGTAGTATAGGTAGGCTAGCGGAAGTGAACACCGGGGAGCTGTTTTTT.

The CDR3 spells CATKRDGQGAYGELFF. In DNA form, the CDR3 reads TGTGCCACCAAAAGGGACGGACAGGGGGCATATGGGGAGCTGTTTTTT. V and J are TRBV27 and TRBJ2-2; 11 bases agree with TRBD1. Germline values: CDR1 MNHEY, CDR2 SMNVEV (reference sequence). This CDR3 contains 16 residues. J gave up 8 bases and V 10 bases, and 15 bases lay outside the gene matches.

In DNA, the CDR3 is TGCGCCAGCAAACCGGCGGGCAGTCCTGGAAACACCATATATTTT. Amino acids: CASKPAGSPGNTIYF. The V call is TRBV5-1, the J call TRBJ1-3; no reliable D call. The CDR3 is 15 amino acids. V was pared by 6 bases and J by 2 bases, with 15 bases between. The germline V gene encodes CDR1 SGHRS and CDR2 YFSETQ.

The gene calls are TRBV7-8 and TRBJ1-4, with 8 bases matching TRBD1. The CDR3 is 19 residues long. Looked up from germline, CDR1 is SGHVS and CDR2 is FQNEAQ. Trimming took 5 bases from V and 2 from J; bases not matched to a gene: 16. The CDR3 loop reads CASSSRTGIGGTTNEKLFF. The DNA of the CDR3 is TGTGCCAGCAGCAGCCGGACAGGGATTGGGGGTACGACTAATGAAAAACTGTTTTTT.

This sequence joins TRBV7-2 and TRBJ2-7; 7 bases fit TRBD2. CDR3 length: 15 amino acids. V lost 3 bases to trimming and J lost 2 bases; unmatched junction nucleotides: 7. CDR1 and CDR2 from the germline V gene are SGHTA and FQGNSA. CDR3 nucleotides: TGTGCCAGCAGCTTCGATCCCCGGGGGGCCTACGAGCAGTACTTC. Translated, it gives CASSFDPRGAYEQYF.

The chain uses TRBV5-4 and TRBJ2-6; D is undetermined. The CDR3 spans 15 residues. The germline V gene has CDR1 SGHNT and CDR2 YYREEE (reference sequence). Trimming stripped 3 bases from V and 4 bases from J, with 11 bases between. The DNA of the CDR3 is TGTGCCAGCAGCTCCTTCCAGGCAGGGGCCAACGTCCTGACTTTC. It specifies CASSSFQAGANVLTF.

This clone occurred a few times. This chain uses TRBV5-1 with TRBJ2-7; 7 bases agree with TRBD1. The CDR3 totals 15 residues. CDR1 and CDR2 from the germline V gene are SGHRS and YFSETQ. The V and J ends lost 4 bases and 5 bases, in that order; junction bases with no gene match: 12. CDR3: CASSPLGTVFHEQYF. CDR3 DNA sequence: TGCGCCAGCAGCCCACTCGGGACAGTTTTCCACGAGCAGTACTTC.

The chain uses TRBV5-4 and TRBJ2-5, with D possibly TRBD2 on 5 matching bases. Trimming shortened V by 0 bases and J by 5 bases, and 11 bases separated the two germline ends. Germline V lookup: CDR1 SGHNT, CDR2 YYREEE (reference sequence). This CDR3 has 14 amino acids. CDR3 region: CASSLGQTTETQYF. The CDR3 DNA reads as TGTGCCAGCAGCTTGGGGCAGACTACCGAGACCCAGTACTTC.

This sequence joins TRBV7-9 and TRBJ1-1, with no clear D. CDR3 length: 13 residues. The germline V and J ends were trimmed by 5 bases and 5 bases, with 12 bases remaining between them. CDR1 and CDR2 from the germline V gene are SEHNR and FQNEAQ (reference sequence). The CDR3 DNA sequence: TGTGCCAGCAGCCCAGGTTTGGGGACTGAAGCTTTCTTT. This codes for CASSPGLGTEAFF.

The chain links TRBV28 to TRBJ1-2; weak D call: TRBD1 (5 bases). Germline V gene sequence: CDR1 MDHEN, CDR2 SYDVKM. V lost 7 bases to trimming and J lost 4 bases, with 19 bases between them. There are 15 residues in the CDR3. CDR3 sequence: CASTPNFGGGYGYTF. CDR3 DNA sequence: TGTGCCAGCACCCCAAACTTCGGGGGTGGCTATGGCTACACCTTC.

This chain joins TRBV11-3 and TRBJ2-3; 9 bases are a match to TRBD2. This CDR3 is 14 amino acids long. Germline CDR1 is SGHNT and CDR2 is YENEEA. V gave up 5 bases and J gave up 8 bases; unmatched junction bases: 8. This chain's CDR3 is CASSPSREGRTQYF. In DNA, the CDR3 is TGTGCCAGCAGCCCTTCGCGGGAGGGCCGTACGCAGTATTTT.